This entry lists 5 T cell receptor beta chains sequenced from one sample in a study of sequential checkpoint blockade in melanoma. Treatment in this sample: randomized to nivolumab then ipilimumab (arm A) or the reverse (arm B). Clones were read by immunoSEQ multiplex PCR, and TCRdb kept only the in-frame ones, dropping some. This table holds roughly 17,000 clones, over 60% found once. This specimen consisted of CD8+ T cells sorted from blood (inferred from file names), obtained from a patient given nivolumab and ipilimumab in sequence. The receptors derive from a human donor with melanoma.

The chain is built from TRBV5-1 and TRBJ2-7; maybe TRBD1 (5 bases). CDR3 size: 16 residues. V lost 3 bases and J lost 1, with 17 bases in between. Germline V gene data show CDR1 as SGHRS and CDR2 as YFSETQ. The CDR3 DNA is TGCGCCAGCAGCTCTCAACCCCCCACAGGTTCCTACGAGCAGTACTTC. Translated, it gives CASSSQPPTGSYEQYF.

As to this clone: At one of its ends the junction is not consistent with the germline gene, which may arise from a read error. The CDR3 DNA reads TGTGCCAGCAATGAAGGGGGGCGCCGTGAAAAACTGTTTTTT. This gives the protein CASNEGGRREKLFF. This chain uses TRBV6-1 with TRBJ1-4; possible D gene TRBD1, 6 bases. The CDR3 loop spans 14 amino acids. CDR1 and CDR2 from the germline V gene are MNHNS and SASEGT.

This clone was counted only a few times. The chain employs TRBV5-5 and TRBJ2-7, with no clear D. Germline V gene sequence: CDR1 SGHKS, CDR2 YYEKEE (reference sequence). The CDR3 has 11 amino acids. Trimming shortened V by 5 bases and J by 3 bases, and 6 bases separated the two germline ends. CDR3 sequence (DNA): TGTGCCAGCAGTTACGGCTACGAGCAGTACTTC. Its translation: CASSYGYEQYF.

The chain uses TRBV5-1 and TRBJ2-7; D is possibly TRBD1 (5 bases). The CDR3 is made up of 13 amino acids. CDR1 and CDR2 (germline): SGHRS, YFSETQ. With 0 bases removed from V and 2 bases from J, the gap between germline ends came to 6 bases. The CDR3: CASSLEGTYEQYF. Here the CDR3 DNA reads TGCGCCAGCAGCTTGGAGGGGACCTACGAGCAGTACTTC.

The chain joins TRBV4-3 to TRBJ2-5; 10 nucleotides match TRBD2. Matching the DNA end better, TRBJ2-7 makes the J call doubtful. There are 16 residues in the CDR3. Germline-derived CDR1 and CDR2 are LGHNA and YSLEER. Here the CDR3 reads CASSQDPSGGSYEQYF. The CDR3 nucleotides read TGCGCCAGCAGCCAAGATCCTAGCGGGGGATCCTACGAGCAGTACTTC.